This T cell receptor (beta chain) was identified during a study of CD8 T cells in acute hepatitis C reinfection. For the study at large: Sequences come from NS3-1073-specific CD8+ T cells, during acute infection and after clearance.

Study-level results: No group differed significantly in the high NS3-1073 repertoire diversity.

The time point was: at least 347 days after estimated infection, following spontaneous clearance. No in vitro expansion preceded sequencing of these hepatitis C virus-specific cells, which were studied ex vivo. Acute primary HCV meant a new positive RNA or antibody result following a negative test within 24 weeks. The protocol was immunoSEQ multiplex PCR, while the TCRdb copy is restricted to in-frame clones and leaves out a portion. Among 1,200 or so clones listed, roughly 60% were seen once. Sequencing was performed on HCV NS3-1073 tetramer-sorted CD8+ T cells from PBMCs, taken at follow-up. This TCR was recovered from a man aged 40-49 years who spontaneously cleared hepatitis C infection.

The CDR3 DNA is TGTGCCTGGAGGGTCTCCCAGGGGGCGCCCGGGGAGCTGTTTTTT. Amino acid sequence: CAWRVSQGAPGELFF. The genes are TRBV30 and TRBJ2-2; 8 bases are a match to TRBD1. Germline CDR1 reads GTSNPN; CDR2 reads SVGIG (reference sequence). V shed 3 bases and J 6 bases; nucleotides not matched to a gene: 9. The CDR3 totals 15 residues.